This T cell receptor (beta chain) was observed in a study of control samples from healthy donors and cancer patients (dated by TCRdb to the early 2020s). Unmatched junction bases come to 1, with V trimmed by 0 bases and J by 5 bases. CDR1 and CDR2 (SGDLS, YYNGEE) derive from the germline V gene. Including cysteine and phenylalanine, the CDR3 has 16 amino acids. CDR3 DNA is the only sequence kept; it has 48 bases, read in frame from the first base. Points on this clone: This receptor's antigen is unknown. No much larger clonotype is one base removed from it; base qualities were not supplied.

Library generation was performed with the immunoSEQ multiplex PCR assay. TCRdb obtained this table from immuneACCESS and retained in-frame rearrangements with V and J assigned. These tables miss some clones; where compared with another copy, unresolved V genes account for less than half of the shortfall, and the remainder is unexplained. For this sample the table gives fewer than 200,000 clones, of which 70% to 90% were detected only once. Around 5% of the sample belongs to the ten largest clones. The chain links TRBV9 with TRBJ2-2, with 13 bases aligning to TRBD2. The sample taken for sequencing was blood. The sequence came from a young woman in good health. The nucleotide sequence reads as follows: TGTGCCAGCAGCGTAGGGGGACTAGCGGGAACCGGGGAGCTGTTTTTT. This is translated as CASSVGGLAGTGELFF.